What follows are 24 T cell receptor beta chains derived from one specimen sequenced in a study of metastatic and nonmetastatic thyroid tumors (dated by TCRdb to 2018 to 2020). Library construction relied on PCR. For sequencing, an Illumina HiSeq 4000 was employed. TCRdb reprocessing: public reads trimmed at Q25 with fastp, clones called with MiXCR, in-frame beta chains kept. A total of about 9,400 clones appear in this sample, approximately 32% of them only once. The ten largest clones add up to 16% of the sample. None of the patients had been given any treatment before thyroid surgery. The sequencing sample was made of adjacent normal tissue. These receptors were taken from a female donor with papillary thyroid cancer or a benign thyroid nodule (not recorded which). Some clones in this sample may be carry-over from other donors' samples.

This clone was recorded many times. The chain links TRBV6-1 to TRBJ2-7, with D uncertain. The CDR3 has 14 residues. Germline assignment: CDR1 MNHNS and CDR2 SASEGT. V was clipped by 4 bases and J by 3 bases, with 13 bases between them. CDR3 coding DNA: TGTGCCAGCAGTGGCTCCCATTCCCGCTACGAGCAGTACTTC. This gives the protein CASSGSHSRYEQYF.

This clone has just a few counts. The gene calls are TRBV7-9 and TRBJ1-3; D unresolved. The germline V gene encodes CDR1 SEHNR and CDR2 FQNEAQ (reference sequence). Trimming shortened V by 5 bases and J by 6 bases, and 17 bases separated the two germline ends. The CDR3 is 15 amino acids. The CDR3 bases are TGTGCCAGCAGCCCTCCGGGAGGGATGTTAAACACCATATATTTT. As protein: CASSPPGGMLNTIYF.

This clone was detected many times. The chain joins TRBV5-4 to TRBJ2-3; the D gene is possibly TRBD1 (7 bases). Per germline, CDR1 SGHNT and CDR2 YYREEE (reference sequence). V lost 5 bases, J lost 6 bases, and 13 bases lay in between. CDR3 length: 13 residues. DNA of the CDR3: TGTGCCAGCAGTTGGGCAGGGGGGGATACGCAGTATTTT. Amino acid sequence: CASSWAGGDTQYF. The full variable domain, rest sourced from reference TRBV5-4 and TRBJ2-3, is ETGVTQSPTHLIKTRGQQVTLRCSSQSGHNTVSWYQQALGQGPQFIFQYYREEENGRGNFPPRFSGLQFPNYSSELNVNALELDDSALYLCASSWAGGDTQYFGPGTRLTVL.

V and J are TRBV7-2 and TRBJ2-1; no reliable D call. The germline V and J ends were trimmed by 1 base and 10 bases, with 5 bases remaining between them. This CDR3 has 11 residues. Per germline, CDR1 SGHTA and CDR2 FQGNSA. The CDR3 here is CASSLVGEQFF. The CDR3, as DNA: TGTGCCAGCAGCTTAGTGGGAGAGCAGTTCTTC.

CDR3 loop: CASSSQHRDQPQHF. CDR3 nucleotide sequence: TGTGCCAGCAGTTCCCAACACAGGGACCAGCCCCAGCATTTT. V is TRBV6-1 and J is TRBJ1-5; D possibly corresponds to TRBD1 (6 bases). V dropped 5 bases and J dropped 7 bases, with 15 bases sitting between them. CDR3 size: 14 residues. Looked up from germline, CDR1 is MNHNS and CDR2 is SASEGT.

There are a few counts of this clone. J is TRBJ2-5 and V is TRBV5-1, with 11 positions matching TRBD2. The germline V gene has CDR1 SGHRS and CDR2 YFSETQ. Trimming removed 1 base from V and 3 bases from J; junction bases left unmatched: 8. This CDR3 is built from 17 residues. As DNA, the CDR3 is TGCGCCAGCAGCTTGAATACTAATAGCGGGAGGGAAGAGACCCAGTACTTC. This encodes CASSLNTNSGREETQYF.

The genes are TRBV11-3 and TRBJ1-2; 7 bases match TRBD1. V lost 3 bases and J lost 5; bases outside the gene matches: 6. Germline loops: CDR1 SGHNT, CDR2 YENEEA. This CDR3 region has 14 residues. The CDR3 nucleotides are TGTGCCAGCAGCTTCAACAGGGGAGGTTATGGCTACACCTTC. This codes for CASSFNRGGYGYTF.

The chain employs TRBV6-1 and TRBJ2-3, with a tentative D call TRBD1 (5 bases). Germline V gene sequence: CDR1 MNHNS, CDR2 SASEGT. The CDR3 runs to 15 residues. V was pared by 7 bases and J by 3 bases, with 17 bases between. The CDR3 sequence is CASTAKYSGTDTQYF. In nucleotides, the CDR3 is TGTGCCAGCACCGCGAAGTACTCAGGGACAGATACGCAGTATTTT.

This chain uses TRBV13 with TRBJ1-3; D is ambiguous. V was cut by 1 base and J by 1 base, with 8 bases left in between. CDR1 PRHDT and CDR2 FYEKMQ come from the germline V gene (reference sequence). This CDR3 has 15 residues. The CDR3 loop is CASSLEAGSGNTIYF. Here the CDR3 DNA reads TGTGCCAGCAGCTTAGAAGCGGGGTCTGGAAACACCATATATTTT.

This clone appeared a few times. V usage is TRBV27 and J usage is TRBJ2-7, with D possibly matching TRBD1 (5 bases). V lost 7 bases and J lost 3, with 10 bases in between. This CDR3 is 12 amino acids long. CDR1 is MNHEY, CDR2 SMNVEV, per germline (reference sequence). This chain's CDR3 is CASIQGGYEQYF. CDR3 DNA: TGTGCCAGCATTCAGGGCGGCTACGAGCAGTACTTC.

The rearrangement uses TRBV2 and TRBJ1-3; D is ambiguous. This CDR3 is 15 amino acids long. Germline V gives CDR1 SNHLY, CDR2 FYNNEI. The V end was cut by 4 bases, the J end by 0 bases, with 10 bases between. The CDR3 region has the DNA TGTGCCAGCAGTGGGCAGGCCTTCTCTGGAAACACCATATATTTT. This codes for CASSGQAFSGNTIYF.

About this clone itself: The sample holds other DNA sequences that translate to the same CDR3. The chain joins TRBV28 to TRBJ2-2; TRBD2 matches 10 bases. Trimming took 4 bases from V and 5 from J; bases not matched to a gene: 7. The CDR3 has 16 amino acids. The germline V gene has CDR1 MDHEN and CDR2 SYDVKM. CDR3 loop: CASSSPLAGATGELFF. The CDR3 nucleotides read TGTGCCAGCAGTTCACCCCTAGCGGGAGCGACCGGGGAGCTGTTTTTT.

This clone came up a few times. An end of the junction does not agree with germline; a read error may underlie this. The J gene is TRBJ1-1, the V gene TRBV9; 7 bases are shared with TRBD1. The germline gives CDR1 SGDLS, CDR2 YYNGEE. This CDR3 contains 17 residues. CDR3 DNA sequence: TGTGCCGGCAGCATCCACAGGGGCGGTCCGGGGAACACTGAAGCTTTCTTT. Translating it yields CAGSIHRGGPGNTEAFF. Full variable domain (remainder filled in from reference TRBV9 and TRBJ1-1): DSGVTQTPKHLITATGQRVTLRCSPRSGDLSVYWYQQSLDQGLQFLIQYYNGEERAKGNILERFSAQQFPDLHSELNLSSLELGDSALYFCAGSIHRGGPGNTEAFFGQGTRLTVV.

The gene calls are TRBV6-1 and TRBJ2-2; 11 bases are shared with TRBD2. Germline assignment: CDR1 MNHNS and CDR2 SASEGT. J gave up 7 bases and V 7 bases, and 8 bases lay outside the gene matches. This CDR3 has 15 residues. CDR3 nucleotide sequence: TGTGCCAGCACCGTACTAGCGGGGGACATCGGGGAGCTGTTTTTT. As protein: CASTVLAGDIGELFF.

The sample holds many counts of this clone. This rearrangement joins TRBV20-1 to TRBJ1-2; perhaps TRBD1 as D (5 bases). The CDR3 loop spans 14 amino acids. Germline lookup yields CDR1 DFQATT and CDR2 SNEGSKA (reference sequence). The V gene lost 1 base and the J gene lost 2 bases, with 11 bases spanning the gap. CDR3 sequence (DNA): TGCAGTGCTAGAGCTGAGGGGCGCAACTATGGCTACACCTTC. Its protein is CSARAEGRNYGYTF.

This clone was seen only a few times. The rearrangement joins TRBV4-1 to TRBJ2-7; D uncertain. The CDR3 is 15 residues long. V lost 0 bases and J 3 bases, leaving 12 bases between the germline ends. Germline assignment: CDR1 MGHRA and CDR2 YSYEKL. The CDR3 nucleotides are TGCGCCAGCAGCCAAGATAGGAGACTGTTCTACGAGCAGTACTTC. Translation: CASSQDRRLFYEQYF.

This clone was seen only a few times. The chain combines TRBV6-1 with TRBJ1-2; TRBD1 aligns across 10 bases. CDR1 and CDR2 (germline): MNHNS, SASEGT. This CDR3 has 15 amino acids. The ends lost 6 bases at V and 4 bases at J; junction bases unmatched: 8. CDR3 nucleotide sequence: TGTGCCAGCAGAAGTAGACAGGGGGCTCGCTATGGCTACACCTTC. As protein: CASRSRQGARYGYTF.

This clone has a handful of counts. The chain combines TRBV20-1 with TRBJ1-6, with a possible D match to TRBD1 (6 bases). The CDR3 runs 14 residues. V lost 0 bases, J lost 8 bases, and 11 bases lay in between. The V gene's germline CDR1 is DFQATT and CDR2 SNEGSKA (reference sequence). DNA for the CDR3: TGCAGTGCTAGAGAGGGAGGGGGAGATTCACCCCTCCACTTT. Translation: CSAREGGGDSPLHF.

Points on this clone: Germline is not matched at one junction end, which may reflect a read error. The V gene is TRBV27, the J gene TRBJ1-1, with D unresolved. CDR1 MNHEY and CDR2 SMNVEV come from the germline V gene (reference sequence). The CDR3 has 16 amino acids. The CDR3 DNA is TGTGCCAGTAGTTTAAGGCCCCCTCAGTGTAACACTGAAGCCTTCTTT. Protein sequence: CASSLRPPQCNTEAFF.

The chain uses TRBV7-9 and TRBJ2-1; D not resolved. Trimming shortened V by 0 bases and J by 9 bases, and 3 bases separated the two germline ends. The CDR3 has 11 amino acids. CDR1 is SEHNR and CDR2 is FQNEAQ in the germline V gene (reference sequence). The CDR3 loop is CASSLATEQFF. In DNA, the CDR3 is TGTGCCAGCAGCTTAGCTACTGAGCAGTTCTTC.

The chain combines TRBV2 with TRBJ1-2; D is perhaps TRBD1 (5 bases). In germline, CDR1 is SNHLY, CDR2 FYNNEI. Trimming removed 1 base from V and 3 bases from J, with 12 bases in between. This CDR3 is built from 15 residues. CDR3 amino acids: CASSEGWRGDYGYTF. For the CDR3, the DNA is TGTGCCAGCAGTGAAGGGTGGAGGGGTGACTATGGCTACACCTTC. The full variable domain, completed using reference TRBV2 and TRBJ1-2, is EPEVTQTPSHQVTQMGQEVILRCVPISNHLYFYWYRQILGQKVEFLVSFYNNEISEKSEIFDDQFSVERPDGSNFTLKIRSTKLEDSAMYFCASSEGWRGDYGYTFGSGTRLTVV.

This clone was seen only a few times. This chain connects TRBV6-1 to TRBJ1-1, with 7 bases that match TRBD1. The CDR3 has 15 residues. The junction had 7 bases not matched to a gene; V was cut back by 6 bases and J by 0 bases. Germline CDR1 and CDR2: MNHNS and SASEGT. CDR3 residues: CASRASGQMNTEAFF. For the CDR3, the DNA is TGTGCCAGCAGAGCGTCGGGACAGATGAACACTGAAGCTTTCTTT.

The CDR3 nucleotides are TGTGCCACCAACGCACAGGGGGCGACGCAGTATTTT. Protein sequence: CATNAQGATQYF. The chain links TRBV27 to TRBJ2-3, with 9 bases aligning to TRBD1. The junction had 8 bases not matched to a gene; V was cut back by 10 bases and J by 9 bases. CDR3 length: 12 residues. Germline assignment: CDR1 MNHEY and CDR2 SMNVEV (reference sequence).

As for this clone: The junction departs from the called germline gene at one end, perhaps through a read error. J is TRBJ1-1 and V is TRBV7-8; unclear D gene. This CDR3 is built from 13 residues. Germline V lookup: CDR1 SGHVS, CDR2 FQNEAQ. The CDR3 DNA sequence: TGTGCCAGCAGTTGGCAGCGGAACACTGAAGCTTTTTTT. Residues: CASSWQRNTEAFF.